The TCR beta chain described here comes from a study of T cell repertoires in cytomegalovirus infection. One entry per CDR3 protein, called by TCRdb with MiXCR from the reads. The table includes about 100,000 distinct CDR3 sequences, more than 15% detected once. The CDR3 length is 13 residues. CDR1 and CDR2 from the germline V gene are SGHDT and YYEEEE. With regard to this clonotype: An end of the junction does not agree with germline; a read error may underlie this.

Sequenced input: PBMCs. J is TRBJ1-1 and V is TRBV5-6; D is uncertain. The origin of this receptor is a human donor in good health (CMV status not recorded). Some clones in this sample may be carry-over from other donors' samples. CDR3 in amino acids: CASSYVMNTVAFF. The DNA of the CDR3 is TGTGCCAGCAGCTACGTTATGAACACTGTAGCTTTCTTT.